Listed below are T cell receptor beta chains from one sample, sequenced in a study of blood T cell repertoires in COVID-19. Measured with immunoSEQ multiplex PCR; TCRdb has only the in-frame clones, and not every one. This table has over 200,000 clones, roughly 80% appearing once. Sequenced input: peripheral blood. These receptors were collected from a woman older than 75 with COVID-19, enrolled during active disease. Each CDR3 is given with its conserved first and last residue. The order of the fields is J gene, D gene, V gene, clone size, CDR3 DNA, CDR3 protein. A D gene is named only where the DNA matches it firmly. For some rows the clone size is stated as once, few or many, or as a class when expanded; others skip it.

J: TRBJ2-1; D: TRBD2; V: TRBV2; size: NA; DNA: TGTGCCACCTTAGCGGGAGGGAGCTCCTACAATGAGCAGTTCTTC; CDR3: CATLAGGSSYNEQFF
J: TRBJ2-7; D: TRBD2; V: TRBV19; size: once; DNA: TGTGCCAGTAGTATAGCCCGGACTAGCGGGAGGATTTCGGGGGAGCAGTACTTC; CDR3: CASSIARTSGRISGEQYF
J: TRBJ2-3; D: TRBD2; V: TRBV11-3; size: NA; DNA: TGTGCCAGCGGTCGGGGGGTCCTTGATACGCAGTATTTT; CDR3: CASGRGVLDTQYF
J: TRBJ1-2; D: TRBD1; V: TRBV11-1; size: NA; DNA: TGTGCCAGCAGCTCAGGACAGGGGACAGCTAACTATGGCTACACCTTC; CDR3: CASSSGQGTANYGYTF
J: TRBJ2-1; D: NA; V: TRBV19; size: NA; DNA: TGTGCCAGTAGTAGGGGGGTCTCCTACAATGAGCAGTTCTTC; CDR3: CASSRGVSYNEQFF
J: TRBJ1-2; D: NA; V: TRBV18; size: NA; DNA: TGTGCCAGCTCACCCGGGGGTGAGTTTGGCTACACCTTC; CDR3: CASSPGGEFGYTF
J: TRBJ2-7; D: NA; V: TRBV4-1; size: NA; DNA: TGCGCCAGCAGCCAAGCCCTCCCGTCCTACGAGCAGTACTTC; CDR3: CASSQALPSYEQYF
J: TRBJ1-2; D: TRBD1; V: TRBV5-1; size: NA; DNA: TGCGCCAGCAGAGGGGACAGCCTCTTGGACTATGGCTACACCTTC; CDR3: CASRGDSLLDYGYTF
J: TRBJ1-2; D: TRBD1; V: TRBV28; size: few; DNA: TGTGCCAGCAAACCCCCAGACAGGGCGAACTATGGCTACACCTTC; CDR3: CASKPPDRANYGYTF
J: TRBJ1-2; D: NA; V: TRBV18; size: NA; DNA: TGTGCCAGCTCACCAACAGGAAAGTCTAACTATGGCTACACCTTC; CDR3: CASSPTGKSNYGYTF
J: TRBJ1-4; D: NA; V: TRBV7-2; size: NA; DNA: TGTGCCAGCAGCTCGGGGTCAAGTGCAACTAATGAAAAACTGTTTTTT; CDR3: CASSSGSSATNEKLFF
J: TRBJ1-1; D: NA; V: TRBV18; size: once; DNA: TGTGCCAGCTCACCAACCCGGACTGAAGCTTTCTTT; CDR3: CASSPTRTEAFF
J: TRBJ2-7; D: TRBD1; V: TRBV12-3/TRBV12-4; size: NA; DNA: TGTGCCAGCAGTCAGGGGGCGTACGAGCAGTACTTC; CDR3: CASSQGAYEQYF
J: TRBJ1-5; D: NA; V: TRBV7-8; size: NA; DNA: TGTGCCAGCAGCTTGGCAGGAAGCAATCAGCCCCAGCATTTT; CDR3: CASSLAGSNQPQHF
J: TRBJ2-7; D: NA; V: TRBV19; size: NA; DNA: TGTGCCAGTAGTATCCCAGGGCCCTACGAGCAGTACTTC; CDR3: CASSIPGPYEQYF
J: TRBJ2-3; D: TRBD2; V: TRBV6-5; size: NA; DNA: TGTGCCAGCTCTAGCGGGACTAGCACAGATACGCAGTATTTT; CDR3: CASSSGTSTDTQYF
J: TRBJ2-7; D: NA; V: TRBV11-2; size: NA; DNA: TGTGCCAGCAGCTTAGGTGGGGGCCCCGCCTACGAGCAGTACTTC; CDR3: CASSLGGGPAYEQYF
J: TRBJ1-1; D: TRBD1; V: TRBV7-9; size: NA; DNA: TGTGCCAGCAGGTCGACCGGGACAGTGAACACTGAAGCTTTCTTT; CDR3: CASRSTGTVNTEAFF